A selection of T cell receptor beta chains follows, all from one sample in a study of post-analysis software for immune sequencing data. TCRdb itself ran the PCR reads through MiXCR, one entry per CDR3 protein. The table shows about 820,000 distinct CDR3 sequences, with about 50% occurring only once. Sequenced material: blood. The receptors originated from a girl aged 5-17 years with multiple sclerosis. Each CDR3 is given without its conserved first and last residue.

V,CDR3
TRBV20-1,SASIAGISYEQY
TRBV6-2/TRBV6-3,ASRMAGGDEEQY
TRBV7-9,ASSLGLRSGNTIY
TRBV20-1,SARGVAGVGETQY
TRBV7-9,ASSNRTSNNEQF
TRBV13,ASSLVNLAGEQF
TRBV6-5,ASRGSVGQGNEQF
TRBV10-2,ASTRDLNQPQH
TRBV12-3/TRBV12-4,ASSFTGLAVYEQY
TRBV9,ASSDWTADTQY
TRBV20-1,STTSATYNEQF
TRBV12-3/TRBV12-4,ASSKTGNLGNYT
TRBV5-4,ASSSAPAGGYNEQF
TRBV20-1,SAKRGGAGANVLT
TRBV6-4,ASRLEGLSVYGYT
TRBV29-1,SVDGQGPTYEQY
TRBV7-3,ASSPGGVPGNEQF
TRBV20-1,SAPAGETEAF
TRBV29-1,SVEDRGAGTYGYT
TRBV20-1,SAIGRGSYNEQF
TRBV7-3,ASSEQGTGSGEQY
TRBV29-1,SAGGGQVGTDTQY
TRBV4-1,ASSPQGLALNYEQY
TRBV18,ASSFLISQALQETQY
TRBV5-1,ASGTIYEQY
TRBV7-9,ASSLDVEKLF
TRBV21-1,ASSKIGDREDQPQH
TRBV29-1,SVEGDRGDYGYT
TRBV18,ASSRVKETQY
TRBV7-9,ASSLVSGGTDEQF
TRBV29-1,SVAGPGYEQY
TRBV11-2,ASSQWDRGMGFTEAF
TRBV7-8,ASSQTATNEKLF
TRBV5-1,ASSWGLLWEDNEQF
TRBV6-5,ASSFDPQDNEKRF
TRBV5-1,ASSADYEQY
TRBV6-5,ASSYSFVRNQPQH
TRBV29-1,SVLIRQGRSGANVLT
TRBV5-1,ASSFRTGAVKSSYNEQF
TRBV7-8,ASSTTGGNEQY
TRBV5-1,ASSFAGAQETQY
TRBV7-3,ASSLNRGGLDTQY
TRBV7-9,ASSQPGESSYNSPLH
TRBV10-3,AIGQSGANVLT
TRBV20-1,SAPWGDHSYNEQF
TRBV25-1,ASSDEQY
TRBV7-9,ASSLWTGNIQY
TRBV5-1,ASSLTGIGTNEKLF
TRBV10-2,ASTGTLGTEAF
TRBV7-2,ASSSRDRKTYNEQF
TRBV21-1,ASTIWRGETQY
TRBV7-2,ASSLDHGAVYGYT
TRBV4-1,ASSQRQDGEKLF
TRBV7-2,ASSLAMAGGRRDTQY
TRBV11-2,ASDGGDTSTDTQY
TRBV14,ASSQDLNGKGTYEQY
TRBV7-9,ASSRGQHNEQY
TRBV29-1,SVEVEGTPSYEQY
TRBV20-1,SASPPDRDYEQY